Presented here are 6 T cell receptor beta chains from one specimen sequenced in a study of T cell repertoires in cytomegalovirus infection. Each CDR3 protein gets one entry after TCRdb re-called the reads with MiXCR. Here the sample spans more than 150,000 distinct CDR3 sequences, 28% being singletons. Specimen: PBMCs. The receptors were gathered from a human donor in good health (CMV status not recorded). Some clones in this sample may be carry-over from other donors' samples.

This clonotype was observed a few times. The CDR3 loop is CASSKETNQPQHF. The DNA of the CDR3 is TGTGCCAGCTCGAAGGAAACCAATCAGCCCCAGCATTTT. The chain has TRBV18 and TRBJ1-5; no definite D call. The germline V gene has CDR1 KGHSH and CDR2 LQKENI. V dropped 6 bases and J dropped 3 bases, with 9 bases sitting between them. The CDR3 runs 13 residues.

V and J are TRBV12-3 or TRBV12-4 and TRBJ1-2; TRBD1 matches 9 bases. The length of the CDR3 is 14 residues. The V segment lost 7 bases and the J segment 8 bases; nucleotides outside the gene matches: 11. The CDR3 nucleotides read TGTGCCAGCACCACCACCGGGACAGGGCGGGGCTACACCTTC. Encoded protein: CASTTTGTGRGYTF.

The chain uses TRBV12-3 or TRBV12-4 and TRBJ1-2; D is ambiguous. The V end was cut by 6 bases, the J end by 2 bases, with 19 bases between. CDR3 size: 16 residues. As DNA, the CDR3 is TGTGCCAGCAGCCCTAGTAGACTTATTGGGAACTATGGCTACACCTTC. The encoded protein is CASSPSRLIGNYGYTF.

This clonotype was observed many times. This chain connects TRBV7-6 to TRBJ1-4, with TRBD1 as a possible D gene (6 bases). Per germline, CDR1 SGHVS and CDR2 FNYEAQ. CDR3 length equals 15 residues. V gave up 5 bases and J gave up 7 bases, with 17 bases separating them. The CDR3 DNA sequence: TGTGCCAGCAGCCTAGGGGGGGGCGGAGGTGAAAAACTGTTTTTT. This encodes CASSLGGGGGEKLFF. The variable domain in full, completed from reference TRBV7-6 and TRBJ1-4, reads GAGVSQSPRYKVTKRGQDVALRCDPISGHVSLYWYRQALGQGPEFLTYFNYEAQQDKSGLPNDRFSAERPEGSISTLTIQRTEQRDSAMYRCASSLGGGGGEKLFFGSGTQLSVL.

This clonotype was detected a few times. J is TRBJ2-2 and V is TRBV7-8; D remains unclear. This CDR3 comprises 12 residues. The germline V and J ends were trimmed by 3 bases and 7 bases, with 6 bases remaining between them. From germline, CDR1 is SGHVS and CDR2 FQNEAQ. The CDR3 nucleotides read TGTGCCAGCAGCTTTAAGGTCGGGGAGCTGTTTTTT. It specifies CASSFKVGELFF.

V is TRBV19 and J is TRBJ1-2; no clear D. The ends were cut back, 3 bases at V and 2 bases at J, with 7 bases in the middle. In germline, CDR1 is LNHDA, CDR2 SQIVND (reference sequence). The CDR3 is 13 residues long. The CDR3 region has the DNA TGTGCCAGTAGTATCGGAGGGAACTATGGCTACACCTTC. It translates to CASSIGGNYGYTF. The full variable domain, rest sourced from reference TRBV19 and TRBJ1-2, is DGGITQSPKYLFRKEGQNVTLSCEQNLNHDAMYWYRQDPGQGLRLIYYSQIVNDFQKGDIAEGYSVSREKKESFPLTVTSAQKNPTAFYLCASSIGGNYGYTFGSGTRLTVV.